A single sample is the source of the 22 T cell receptor beta chains below, sequenced in a study of shared T cell receptors in the human thymus. Generated by immunoSEQ multiplex PCR, the TCRdb table keeps only in-frame clones and is missing some. The data hold hundreds of thousands of clones, with around 89% observed a single time. Separately, the same data were catalogued under a study of human thymus T cells.

Sample: thymocytes. These receptors all stem from a boy under two years old with a congenital heart defect.

The chain is built from TRBV27 and TRBJ2-7, with 7 bases matching TRBD1. Germline trimming cut 5 bases from V and 6 bases from J; bases unmatched to any gene: 10. The CDR3 totals 14 residues. Germline V CDR1 and CDR2: MNHEY, SMNVEV (reference sequence). The CDR3 DNA is TGTGCCAGCAGTCCGACCCCGACAGGGCGCGAGCAGTACTTC. It is translated as CASSPTPTGREQYF.

The chain links TRBV4-1 to TRBJ2-2, with D maybe TRBD2 (7 bases). V was shortened by 4 bases and J by 4 bases, with 19 bases between the two germline ends. Germline values: CDR1 MGHRA, CDR2 YSYEKL. There are 17 residues in the CDR3. DNA of the CDR3: TGCGCCAGCAGCCCTACGTGGGGGAGGGGGACCACCGGGGAGCTGTTTTTT. This sequence encodes CASSPTWGRGTTGELFF.

This rearrangement joins TRBV9 to TRBJ2-1; TRBD2 agrees at 8 bases. V shed 0 bases and J 7 bases; nucleotides not matched to a gene: 9. CDR3 length: 16 residues. Germline CDR1 and CDR2: SGDLS and YYNGEE. CDR3 sequence (DNA): TGTGCCAGCAGCGTAGAACGGTGCGGGAGGCCGAATGAGCAGTTCTTC. The encoded protein is CASSVERCGRPNEQFF. The full variable domain, with the rest looked up from reference TRBV9 and TRBJ2-1, is DSGVTQTPKHLITATGQRVTLRCSPRSGDLSVYWYQQSLDQGLQFLIQYYNGEERAKGNILERFSAQQFPDLHSELNLSSLELGDSALYFCASSVERCGRPNEQFFGPGTRLTVL.

The rearrangement joins TRBV7-9 to TRBJ1-1; D call uncertain. There are 16 residues in the CDR3. Trimming removed 4 bases from V and 5 bases from J, with 20 bases in between. Germline V gives CDR1 SEHNR, CDR2 FQNEAQ (reference sequence). The CDR3: CASSSREVMRKTEAFF. The CDR3 nucleotides are TGTGCCAGCAGCTCCCGGGAGGTGATGAGGAAGACTGAAGCTTTCTTT.

The chain has TRBV15 and TRBJ2-5; D may be TRBD2 (6 bases). The CDR3 extends over 14 amino acids. V was shortened by 7 bases and J by 2 bases, with 14 bases between the two germline ends. Germline values: CDR1 LNHNV, CDR2 YYDKDF (reference sequence). CDR3 sequence: CATILGGPQETQYF. DNA of the CDR3: TGTGCCACCATCCTGGGGGGTCCTCAAGAGACCCAGTACTTC.

This clone was counted between two and nine times. The chain is built from TRBV7-9 and TRBJ1-2; 7 bases align to TRBD1. This CDR3 has 17 amino acids. Losses at the gene ends were 1 base for V and 5 bases for J; bases not matched to a gene: 13. Germline loops: CDR1 SEHNR, CDR2 FQNEAQ (reference sequence). As DNA, the CDR3 is TGTGCCAGCAGCTTAGGGGTAGGACAGGACCGGGGTTATGGCTACACCTTC. Translating it yields CASSLGVGQDRGYGYTF.

This sequence joins TRBV2 and TRBJ2-1; TRBD2 is a possible D gene (6 bases). With 6 bases removed from V and 3 bases from J, the gap between germline ends came to 15 bases. In germline, CDR1 is SNHLY, CDR2 FYNNEI. The CDR3 is 15 residues long. The CDR3 spells CASSKPGGSYNEQFF. The CDR3 nucleotides are TGTGCCAGCAGCAAACCTGGGGGGAGCTACAATGAGCAGTTCTTC. The whole variable domain, remainder taken from reference TRBV2 and TRBJ2-1, is EPEVTQTPSHQVTQMGQEVILRCVPISNHLYFYWYRQILGQKVEFLVSFYNNEISEKSEIFDDQFSVERPDGSNFTLKIRSTKLEDSAMYFCASSKPGGSYNEQFFGPGTRLTVL.

Here the CDR3 reads CASSLRGRDGYTF. The CDR3 DNA follows: TGTGCCAGCAGTTTACGGGGAAGGGATGGCTACACCTTC. The J gene is TRBJ1-2, the V gene TRBV28; D gene ambiguous. Deletions cut 2 bases from V and 6 bases from J, with 10 bases between. The length of the CDR3 is 13 residues. Germline CDR1 MDHEN, CDR2 SYDVKM.

The V call is TRBV27, the J call TRBJ2-7; 7 bases fit TRBD2. Germline V gene sequence: CDR1 MNHEY, CDR2 SMNVEV (reference sequence). Trimming took 3 bases from V and 5 from J; bases not matched to a gene: 10. This CDR3 has 15 amino acids. The CDR3 DNA reads TGTGCCAGCAGTTTGGGGACTATGCCCCAAGACGAGCAGTACTTC. It yields the protein CASSLGTMPQDEQYF.

V gene TRBV11-3 combines with J gene TRBJ2-7, with 11 bases fitting TRBD1. Trimming cost V 5 bases and J 0 bases; bases outside gene matches: 15. The germline V gene encodes CDR1 SGHNT and CDR2 YENEEA. This CDR3 comprises 19 residues. The CDR3 DNA reads as TGTGCCAGCAGCCTTGTTGGGACAGGGGGGGGTCCGAGCTCCTACGAGCAGTACTTC. Translation: CASSLVGTGGGPSSYEQYF.

V gene TRBV19 combines with J gene TRBJ2-3; 8 bases line up with TRBD2. CDR1 is LNHDA, CDR2 SQIVND, per germline (reference sequence). V lost 5 bases to trimming and J lost 4 bases; unmatched junction nucleotides: 20. The CDR3 contains 19 residues. The CDR3 DNA follows: TGTGCCAGTAGTTCTAAGGGCCGGGAGGGAGCGGACCTCGCAGATACGCAGTATTTT. Protein sequence: CASSSKGREGADLADTQYF.

The V call is TRBV30, the J call TRBJ2-7, with TRBD1 matching 10 bases. Germline values: CDR1 GTSNPN, CDR2 SVGIG (reference sequence). V was pared by 2 bases and J by 0 bases, with 4 bases of the junction left unmatched. CDR3 length: 15 residues. The CDR3 sequence is CAWSPDRGSSYEQYF. The CDR3 region has the DNA TGTGCCTGGAGTCCGGACAGGGGGTCCTCCTACGAGCAGTACTTC.

V usage is TRBV27 and J usage is TRBJ1-2, with D possibly being TRBD1 (5 bases). V was pared by 6 bases and J by 8 bases, with 19 bases between. The CDR3 extends over 14 amino acids. CDR1 MNHEY and CDR2 SMNVEV come from the germline V gene (reference sequence). CDR3 coding DNA: TGTGCCAGCAGCCCCGGCGGGGGGGACCGAGGCTACACCTTC. This sequence encodes CASSPGGGDRGYTF.

This chain connects TRBV7-2 to TRBJ2-1, with 9 bases matching TRBD2. Germline V gene lookup returns CDR1 SGHTA and CDR2 FQGNSA. The V segment lost 5 bases and the J segment 9 bases; nucleotides outside the gene matches: 8. There are 14 residues in the CDR3. The CDR3 loop reads CASSSPGLAIEQFF. CDR3 in DNA: TGTGCCAGCAGCAGTCCGGGACTAGCTATTGAGCAGTTCTTC.

The rearrangement joins TRBV4-3 to TRBJ2-7, with TRBD2 matching 8 bases. V shed 0 bases, J shed 9 bases, and the junction held 13 bases outside the gene matches. This CDR3 is built from 16 residues. Germline V CDR1 and CDR2: LGHNA, YSLEER. The CDR3 here is CASSQEKGLVVSRQYF. In DNA, the CDR3 is TGCGCCAGCAGCCAAGAGAAGGGACTAGTGGTCTCTCGGCAGTACTTC.

The chain links TRBV4-1 to TRBJ1-1, with TRBD1 as a possible D gene (5 bases). Germline V gives CDR1 MGHRA, CDR2 YSYEKL. V was clipped by 4 bases and J by 0 bases, with 15 bases between them. This CDR3 comprises 16 residues. CDR3 in amino acids: CASSPPGVALNTEAFF. The CDR3 DNA sequence: TGCGCCAGCAGCCCGCCGGGGGTGGCCTTGAACACTGAAGCTTTCTTT.

The chain links TRBV7-2 to TRBJ2-7; TRBD2 matches 9 bases. Germline V gene lookup returns CDR1 SGHTA and CDR2 FQGNSA. CDR3 length: 14 residues. With 4 bases clipped from V and 2 bases from J, the junction kept 3 bases outside the gene matches. CDR3 sequence: CASSSLAGTYEQYF. In DNA form, the CDR3 reads TGTGCCAGCAGCTCACTAGCGGGTACCTACGAGCAGTACTTC.

The chain links TRBV19 to TRBJ2-5, with 7 bases that match TRBD1. Germline V lookup: CDR1 LNHDA, CDR2 SQIVND (reference sequence). Germline trimming cut 3 bases from V and 0 bases from J; bases unmatched to any gene: 4. CDR3 length: 15 residues. CDR3 region: CASSMVDRNQETQYF. In DNA, the CDR3 is TGTGCCAGTAGTATGGTGGACAGGAACCAAGAGACCCAGTACTTC. The whole variable domain, filled in from reference TRBV19 and TRBJ2-5, reads DGGITQSPKYLFRKEGQNVTLSCEQNLNHDAMYWYRQDPGQGLRLIYYSQIVNDFQKGDIAEGYSVSREKKESFPLTVTSAQKNPTAFYLCASSMVDRNQETQYFGPGTRLLVL.

This clone was counted a few times. The rearrangement joins TRBV9 to TRBJ2-2, with 15 bases matching TRBD2. Germline V gene lookup returns CDR1 SGDLS and CDR2 YYNGEE. CDR3 size: 20 residues. J lost 3 bases, V lost 2 bases, and 11 bases had no gene match. This CDR3 reads CASSVKPGLAGGQDTGELFF. The CDR3 DNA is TGTGCCAGCAGCGTTAAACCGGGACTAGCGGGAGGTCAGGACACCGGGGAGCTGTTTTTT.

The V and J genes are TRBV11-2 and TRBJ2-3, with D perhaps TRBD1 (5 bases). This CDR3 spans 18 amino acids. V dropped 3 bases and J dropped 3 bases, with 22 bases sitting between them. Germline V CDR1 and CDR2: SGHAT, FQNNGV. The CDR3 region is CASSLEALRVVRTDTQYF. DNA for the CDR3: TGTGCCAGCAGCTTGGAAGCCCTCAGGGTTGTTCGGACAGATACGCAGTATTTT.

The rearrangement links TRBV14 to TRBJ2-7; D unclear. The V end was cut by 6 bases, the J end by 3 bases, with 9 bases between. The CDR3 has 12 amino acids. Looked up from germline, CDR1 is SGHDN and CDR2 is FVKESK. CDR3 DNA: TGTGCCAGCAGTTTTCCCCACTACGAGCAGTACTTC. Its translation: CASSFPHYEQYF.

The chain is built from TRBV15 and TRBJ2-1; 13 bases align to TRBD2. Looked up from germline, CDR1 is LNHNV and CDR2 is YYDKDF (reference sequence). Trimming at V came to 1 base and at J to 7 bases, leaving 1 base not matched to a gene. The CDR3 contains 15 residues. CDR3 coding DNA: TGTGCCACCAGCAGAGGGACTAGCGGGAGTAATGAGCAGTTCTTC. This sequence encodes CATSRGTSGSNEQFF.